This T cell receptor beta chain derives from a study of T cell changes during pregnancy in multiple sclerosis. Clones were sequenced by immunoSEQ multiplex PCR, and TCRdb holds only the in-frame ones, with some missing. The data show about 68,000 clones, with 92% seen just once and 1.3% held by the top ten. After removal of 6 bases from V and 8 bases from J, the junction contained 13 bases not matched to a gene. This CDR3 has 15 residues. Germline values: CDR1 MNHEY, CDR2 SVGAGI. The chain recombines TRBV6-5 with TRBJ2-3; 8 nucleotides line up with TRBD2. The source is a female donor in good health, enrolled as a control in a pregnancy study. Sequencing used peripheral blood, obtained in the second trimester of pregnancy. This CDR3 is CASRAITSGSGTQYF. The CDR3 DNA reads TGTGCCAGCAGGGCTATTACTAGCGGCTCAGGTACGCAGTATTTT.